The clone carrying this TCR beta chain was picked up one time. The antigen is unknown. The data were taken from a study of cytomegalovirus exposure and HLA in healthy donors. Background on the study: Unique TCRs numbering about 87 million, obtained from HLA-typed donors, made up an early data release. Study-wide findings and caveats: Roughly uniform sequencing depth across donors was assumed, possibly incorrectly. Being productive about 87% or about 30% of the time was typical of most TCR beta V segments in an earlier analysis.

V lost 1 base and J 0 bases, leaving 7 bases between the germline ends. This CDR3 comprises 15 residues. Germline CDR1 and CDR2: SGHNT and YYREEE (reference sequence). A multiplex PCR was run with 60 Vbeta primers and 13 Jbeta primers. Original analysis: In a later analysis, some 10 million of approximately 81 million unique beta chains occurred in at least two donors. Only in-frame clones appear in the TCRdb table, and some are missing; sequencing was by immunoSEQ multiplex PCR. V, J and clone size are those of that table, while D and trimming were read from the DNA. Of about 200,000 clones in the sample, 85% to 90% were seen once.

The TCR sequence derives from a man younger than 45 in good health and CMV-seronegative. The material sequenced was PBMCs. The chain carries TRBV5-4 and TRBJ2-2; possible D gene TRBD1, 5 bases. The DNA of the CDR3 is TGTGCCAGCAGCTTGTCGACAGCGAACACCGGGGAGCTGTTTTTT. This codes for CASSLSTANTGELFF.